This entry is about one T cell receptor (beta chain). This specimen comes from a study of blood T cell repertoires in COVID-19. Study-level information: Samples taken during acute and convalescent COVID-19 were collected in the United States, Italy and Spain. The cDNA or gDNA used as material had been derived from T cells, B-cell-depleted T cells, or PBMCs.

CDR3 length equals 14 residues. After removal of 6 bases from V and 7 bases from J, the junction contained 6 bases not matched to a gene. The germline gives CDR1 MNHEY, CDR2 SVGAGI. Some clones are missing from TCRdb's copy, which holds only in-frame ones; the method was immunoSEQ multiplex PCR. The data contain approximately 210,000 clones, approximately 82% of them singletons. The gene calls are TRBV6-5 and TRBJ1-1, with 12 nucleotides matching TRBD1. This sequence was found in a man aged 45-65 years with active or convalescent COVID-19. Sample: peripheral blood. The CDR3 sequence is CASRTGTGGREAFF. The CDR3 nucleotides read TGTGCCAGCAGAACTGGGACAGGGGGCCGTGAAGCTTTCTTT.